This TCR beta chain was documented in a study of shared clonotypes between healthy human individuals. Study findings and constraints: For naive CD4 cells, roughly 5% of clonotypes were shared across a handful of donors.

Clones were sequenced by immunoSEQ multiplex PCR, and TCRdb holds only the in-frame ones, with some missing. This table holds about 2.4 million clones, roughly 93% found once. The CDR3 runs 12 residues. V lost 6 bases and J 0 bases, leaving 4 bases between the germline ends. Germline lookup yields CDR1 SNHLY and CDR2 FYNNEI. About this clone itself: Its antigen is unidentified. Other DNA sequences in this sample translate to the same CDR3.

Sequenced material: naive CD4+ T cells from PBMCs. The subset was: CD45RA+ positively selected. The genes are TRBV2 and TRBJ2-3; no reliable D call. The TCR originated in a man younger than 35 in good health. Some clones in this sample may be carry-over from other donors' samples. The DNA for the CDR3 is TGTGCCAGCAGCGATAGCACAGATACGCAGTATTTT. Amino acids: CASSDSTDTQYF.